These 8 T cell receptor beta chains were sequenced from one sample in a study of T cells in Graves' hyperthyroidism and ophthalmopathy. What was amplified from RNA transcripts were TCR beta CDR3 regions. The HTBI set primed first-round TCR CDR3 RT-PCR. TCRdb independently ran MiXCR on the multiplex PCR reads; one entry per CDR3 protein. The table lists approximately 200,000 distinct CDR3 sequences, approximately 20% of them singletons. The sample comprised blood. These receptors all stem from a man aged 40-50 years with Graves' hyperthyroidism.

This clonotype was counted many times. The chain has TRBV27 and TRBJ2-7; 7 positions match TRBD1. Germline CDR1 and CDR2: MNHEY and SMNVEV (reference sequence). The CDR3 is 14 amino acids. V lost 5 bases to trimming and J lost 3 bases; unmatched junction nucleotides: 7. The CDR3 loop is CASSPRTGYYEQYF. The CDR3 DNA follows: TGTGCCAGCAGTCCCCGGACAGGATACTACGAGCAGTACTTC.

This clonotype was found many times. V and J are TRBV5-1 and TRBJ2-7; D may be TRBD1 (7 bases). This CDR3 contains 15 residues. Germline V gene sequence: CDR1 SGHRS, CDR2 YFSETQ. The V end lost 0 bases, the J end lost 6 bases, and 16 bases lay between the germline ends. CDR3 bases: TGCGCCAGCAGCTTGGCCCCAGGGGGGAAGGCCGAGCAGTACTTC. It yields the protein CASSLAPGGKAEQYF. The whole variable domain, filled in from reference TRBV5-1 and TRBJ2-7, reads KAGVTQTPRYLIKTRGQQVTLSCSPISGHRSVSWYQQTPGQGLQFLFEYFSETQRNKGNFPGRFSGRQFSNSRSEMNVSTLELGDSALYLCASSLAPGGKAEQYFGPGTRLTVT.

This clonotype has a handful of counts. This sequence may be a read error, since a much larger clone differs from it by one base. The V call is TRBV7-2, the J call TRBJ1-2; weak D call: TRBD1 (6 bases). Germline V gives CDR1 SGHTA, CDR2 FQGNSA. This CDR3 is built from 14 residues. The CDR3 here is CASSPDRTNYGHTF. DNA of the CDR3: TGTGCCAGCAGCCCGGACAGAACTAACTATGGCCACACCTTC.

Ten or more counts support this clonotype. The genes are TRBV20-1 and TRBJ2-1; perhaps TRBD2 as D (5 bases). The CDR3 loop spans 14 amino acids. Germline V gene data show CDR1 as DFQATT and CDR2 as SNEGSKA (reference sequence). Between the trimmed V and J ends, which lost 0 bases and 6 bases, there was a span of 12 bases. The CDR3 nucleotides are TGCAGTGCTAGAGAGGGTCCGGGGTTCAATGAGCAGTTCTTC. This codes for CSAREGPGFNEQFF.

This clonotype was picked up many times. V usage is TRBV20-1 and J usage is TRBJ1-1, with TRBD1 as a possible D gene (6 bases). V dropped 6 bases and J dropped 7 bases, with 15 bases sitting between them. In germline, CDR1 is DFQATT, CDR2 SNEGSKA (reference sequence). CDR3 length: 12 amino acids. The CDR3 DNA is TGCAGTGCCCCCATGGGGGCGAGTGAAGCTTTCTTT. This sequence encodes CSAPMGASEAFF.

This clonotype has a count of ten or more. The chain carries TRBV10-1 and TRBJ2-2; no reliable D call. V dropped 9 bases and J dropped 7 bases, with 18 bases sitting between them. The CDR3 totals 14 residues. Per the germline V gene, CDR1 is WNHNN and CDR2 is SYGVQD (reference sequence). CDR3 region: CASSPVGFGGELFF. For the CDR3, the DNA is TGCGCCAGTTCCCCGGTTGGATTCGGCGGGGAGCTGTTTTTT.

V gene TRBV10-3 combines with J gene TRBJ2-6, with TRBD1 as a possible D gene (6 bases). The germline gives CDR1 ENHRY, CDR2 SYGVKD. The length of the CDR3 is 18 residues. The germline V and J ends were trimmed by 0 bases and 2 bases, with 14 bases remaining between them. The DNA of the CDR3 is TGTGCCATCAGTGAGTCGAACAGGGCGAGACCTGGGGCCAACGTCCTGACTTTC. It translates to CAISESNRARPGANVLTF.

The sample holds many counts of this clonotype. V is TRBV7-2 and J is TRBJ1-1; D is undetermined. This CDR3 is 13 amino acids long. Per the germline V gene, CDR1 is SGHTA and CDR2 is FQGNSA. Deletions cut 1 base from V and 0 bases from J, with 3 bases between. CDR3 sequence (DNA): TGTGCCAGCAGCTTAGACATGAACACTGAAGCTTTCTTT. Translated: CASSLDMNTEAFF.